The 11 T cell receptor beta chains presented below share a single source sample, sequenced in a study of cytomegalovirus exposure and HLA in healthy donors (dated by TCRdb to the late 2010s). The library came from the immunoSEQ multiplex PCR assay. Drawn from immuneACCESS, this table holds only the in-frame rearrangements with V and J called that TCRdb kept. Clones are partly lost; checked studies trace under half to an unresolved V gene and leave the rest unexplained. The table for this sample lists roughly 140,000 clones; roughly nine tenths of them were counted only once. The ten largest clones add up to roughly 0.7% of the sample. Source material: PBMCs. These receptors were taken from a man aged 18-30 years in good health and CMV-seronegative.

The chain couples TRBV28 to TRBJ1-3; the D is unclear. CDR3 length: 11 amino acids. Germline lookup yields CDR1 MDHEN and CDR2 SYDVKM. V was trimmed by 8 bases and J by 0 bases, leaving 2 bases between them. The CDR3 bases are TGTGCCAGCTACTCTGGAAACACCATATATTTT. The encoded protein is CASYSGNTIYF.

The genes are TRBV11-2 and TRBJ2-5; D possibly corresponds to TRBD1 (6 bases). The CDR3 has 15 amino acids. V lost 1 base to trimming and J lost 2 bases, with 11 bases between them. Germline CDR1 is SGHAT and CDR2 is FQNNGV. CDR3 amino acids: CASSLVGAPQETQYF. DNA of the CDR3: TGTGCCAGCAGCTTAGTGGGGGCCCCGCAAGAGACCCAGTACTTC.

The CDR3 sequence: CASSFLAGGEQYV. The CDR3 DNA reads as TGTGCCAGCAGCTTCCTGGCTGGAGGCGAGCAGTACGTC. The chain has TRBV11-3 and TRBJ2-7; TRBD2 might be the D (5 bases). This CDR3 comprises 13 residues. With 3 bases removed from V and 6 bases from J, the gap between germline ends came to 12 bases. CDR1 is SGHNT, CDR2 YENEEA, per germline.

At least ten counts were recorded for this clone. In nucleotides, the CDR3 is TGCGCCAGCAGCTTGGGTCAGGTTGACAATGAGCAGTTCTTC. It specifies CASSLGQVDNEQFF. V usage is TRBV5-1 and J usage is TRBJ2-1; D ambiguous. The CDR3 contains 14 residues. Trimming stripped 0 bases from V and 5 bases from J, with 9 bases between. Germline CDR1 reads SGHRS; CDR2 reads YFSETQ. Variable domain in full (rest from reference TRBV5-1 and TRBJ2-1): KAGVTQTPRYLIKTRGQQVTLSCSPISGHRSVSWYQQTPGQGLQFLFEYFSETQRNKGNFPGRFSGRQFSNSRSEMNVSTLELGDSALYLCASSLGQVDNEQFFGPGTRLTVL.

CDR3 bases: TGTGCCACCAGCAGGGGACAGAATGTGGCCGGGGAGCTGTTTTTT. It yields the protein CATSRGQNVAGELFF. The chain links TRBV15 to TRBJ2-2; the match to TRBD1 covers 7 bases. The V gene's germline CDR1 is LNHNV and CDR2 YYDKDF (reference sequence). V dropped 3 bases and J dropped 6; count of bases not matched to a gene: 7. This CDR3 contains 15 residues.

V is TRBV28 and J is TRBJ2-2; D gene unclear. This CDR3 comprises 16 residues. From germline, CDR1 is MDHEN and CDR2 SYDVKM. Trimming cost V 7 bases and J 1 base, with 16 bases left between them. CDR3 in amino acids: CASTPQELENTGELFF. CDR3 nucleotides: TGTGCCAGCACCCCCCAGGAATTGGAGAACACCGGGGAGCTGTTTTTT.

The gene calls are TRBV10-2 and TRBJ2-7; D is unresolved. This CDR3 is 14 amino acids long. Germline V gene sequence: CDR1 WSHSY, CDR2 SAAADI. V was cut by 1 base and J by 1 base, with 8 bases left in between. This CDR3 is CASSEFGGSYEQYF. As DNA, the CDR3 is TGCGCCAGCAGTGAGTTCGGCGGATCCTACGAGCAGTACTTC.

The chain carries TRBV6-6 and TRBJ2-3, with TRBD2 identical over 9 bases. V was pared by 9 bases and J by 6 bases, with 13 bases of the junction left unmatched. This CDR3 is 15 amino acids long. From germline, CDR1 is MNHNY and CDR2 SVGAGI (reference sequence). Written as DNA, the CDR3 is TGTGCCAGTCGGGGGCGGGAGGGCCTTTCTGATACGCAGTATTTT. The encoded protein is CASRGREGLSDTQYF.

The chain has TRBV6-1 and TRBJ2-3; TRBD2 matches 14 bases. Germline loops: CDR1 MNHNS, CDR2 SASEGT. The CDR3 covers 19 residues. V gave up 4 bases and J gave up 1 base; unmatched junction bases: 10. For the CDR3, the DNA is TGTGCCAGCAGTGGCGGACTAGCGGGGGGCCACTCCGGCACAGATACGCAGTATTTT. Its translation is CASSGGLAGGHSGTDTQYF.

The genes are TRBV2 and TRBJ2-3; 13 bases match TRBD2. With 3 bases clipped from V and 2 bases from J, the junction kept 8 bases outside the gene matches. From germline, CDR1 is SNHLY and CDR2 FYNNEI. The CDR3 spans 18 residues. The CDR3 spells CASSELLAGGPFTDTQYF. The CDR3 nucleotides read TGTGCCAGCAGTGAGTTACTAGCGGGAGGGCCGTTCACAGATACGCAGTATTTT.

This clone was found once. The V call is TRBV18, the J call TRBJ1-2; D call uncertain. Trimming took 6 bases from V and 8 from J, leaving 10 bases between them. The germline V gene has CDR1 KGHSH and CDR2 LQKENI. This CDR3 is built from 11 residues. The CDR3 DNA sequence: TGTGCCAGCTCCCAGCTGCGGGGCTACACCTTC. This sequence encodes CASSQLRGYTF.